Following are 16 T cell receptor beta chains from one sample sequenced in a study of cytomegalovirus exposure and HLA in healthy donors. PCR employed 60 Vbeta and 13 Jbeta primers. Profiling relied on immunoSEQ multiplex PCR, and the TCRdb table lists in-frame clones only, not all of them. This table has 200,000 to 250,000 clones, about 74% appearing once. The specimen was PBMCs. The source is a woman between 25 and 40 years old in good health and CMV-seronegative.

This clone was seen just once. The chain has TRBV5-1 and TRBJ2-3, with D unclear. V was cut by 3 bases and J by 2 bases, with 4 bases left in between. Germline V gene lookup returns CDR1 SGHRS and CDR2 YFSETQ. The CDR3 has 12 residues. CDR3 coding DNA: TGCGCCAGCAGCTCAAACACAGATACGCAGTATTTT. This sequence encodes CASSSNTDTQYF.

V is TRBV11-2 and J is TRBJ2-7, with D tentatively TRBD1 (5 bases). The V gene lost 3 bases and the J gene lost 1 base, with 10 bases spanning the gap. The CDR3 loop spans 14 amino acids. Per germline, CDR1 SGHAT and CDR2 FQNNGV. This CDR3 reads CASSFGAGSYEQYF. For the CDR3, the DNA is TGTGCCAGCAGCTTTGGGGCAGGGTCCTACGAGCAGTACTTC.

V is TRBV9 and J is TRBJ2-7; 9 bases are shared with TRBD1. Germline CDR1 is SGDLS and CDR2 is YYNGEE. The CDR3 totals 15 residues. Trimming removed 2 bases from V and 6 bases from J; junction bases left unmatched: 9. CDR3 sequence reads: CASSVGTGSFSEQYF. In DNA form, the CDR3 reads TGTGCCAGCAGCGTGGGGACAGGGTCTTTCTCCGAGCAGTACTTC.

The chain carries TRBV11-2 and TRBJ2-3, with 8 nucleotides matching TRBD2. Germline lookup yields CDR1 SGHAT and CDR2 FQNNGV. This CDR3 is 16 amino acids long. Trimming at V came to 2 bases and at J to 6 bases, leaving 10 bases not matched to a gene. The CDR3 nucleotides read TGTGCCAGCAGCTTATTTGCGGGGGGTGTCACCGATACGCAGTATTTT. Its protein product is CASSLFAGGVTDTQYF.

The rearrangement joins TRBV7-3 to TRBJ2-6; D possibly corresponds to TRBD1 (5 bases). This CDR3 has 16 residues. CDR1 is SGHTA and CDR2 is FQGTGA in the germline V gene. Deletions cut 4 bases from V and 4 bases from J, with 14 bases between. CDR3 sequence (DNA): TGTGCCAGCAGCTCAGGGTTGTTGGGAGGGGCCAACGTCCTGACTTTC. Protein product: CASSSGLLGGANVLTF.

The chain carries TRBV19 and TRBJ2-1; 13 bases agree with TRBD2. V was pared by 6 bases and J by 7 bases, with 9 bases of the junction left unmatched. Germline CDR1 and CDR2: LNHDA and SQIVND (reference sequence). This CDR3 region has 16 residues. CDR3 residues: CASRDDGLAGVNEQFF. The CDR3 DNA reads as TGTGCCAGTAGAGACGACGGACTAGCGGGAGTGAATGAGCAGTTCTTC. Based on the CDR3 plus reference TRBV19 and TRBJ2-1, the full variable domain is DGGITQSPKYLFRKEGQNVTLSCEQNLNHDAMYWYRQDPGQGLRLIYYSQIVNDFQKGDIAEGYSVSREKKESFPLTVTSAQKNPTAFYLCASRDDGLAGVNEQFFGPGTRLTVL.

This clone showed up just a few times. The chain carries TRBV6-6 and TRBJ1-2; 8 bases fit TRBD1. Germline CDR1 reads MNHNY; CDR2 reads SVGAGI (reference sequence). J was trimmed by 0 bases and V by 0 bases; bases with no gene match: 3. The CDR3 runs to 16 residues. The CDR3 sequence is CASSYSQGAANYGYTF. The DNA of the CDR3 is TGTGCCAGCAGTTACTCGCAGGGGGCAGCTAACTATGGCTACACCTTC.

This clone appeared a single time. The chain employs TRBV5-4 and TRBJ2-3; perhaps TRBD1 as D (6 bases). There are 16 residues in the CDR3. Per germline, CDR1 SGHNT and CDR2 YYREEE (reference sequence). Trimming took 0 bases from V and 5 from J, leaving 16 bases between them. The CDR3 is CASSLAWGLAVDTQYF. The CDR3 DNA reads TGTGCCAGCAGCTTGGCGTGGGGGCTAGCCGTAGATACGCAGTATTTT. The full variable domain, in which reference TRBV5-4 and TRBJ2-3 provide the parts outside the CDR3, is ETGVTQSPTHLIKTRGQQVTLRCSSQSGHNTVSWYQQALGQGPQFIFQYYREEENGRGNFPPRFSGLQFPNYSSELNVNALELDDSALYLCASSLAWGLAVDTQYFGPGTRLTVL.

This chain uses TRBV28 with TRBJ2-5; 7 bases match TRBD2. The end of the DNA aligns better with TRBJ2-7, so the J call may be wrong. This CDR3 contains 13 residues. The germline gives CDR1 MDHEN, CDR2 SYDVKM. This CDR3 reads CATQGGNRHEQYF. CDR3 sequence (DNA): TGTGCCACCCAGGGAGGGAATCGGCACGAGCAGTACTTC.

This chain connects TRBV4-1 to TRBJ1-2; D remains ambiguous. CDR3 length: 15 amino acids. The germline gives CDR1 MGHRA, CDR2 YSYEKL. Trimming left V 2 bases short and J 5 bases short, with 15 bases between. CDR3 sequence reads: CASSQTRGNSYGYTF. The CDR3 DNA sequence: TGCGCCAGCAGCCAAACTCGGGGTAACTCTTATGGCTACACCTTC.

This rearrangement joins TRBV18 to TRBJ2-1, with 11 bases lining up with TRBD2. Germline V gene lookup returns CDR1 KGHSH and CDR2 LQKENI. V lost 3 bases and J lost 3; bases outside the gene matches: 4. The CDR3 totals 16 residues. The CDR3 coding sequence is TGTGCCAGCTCACCGGCTAGCGGGGGGATCTACAATGAGCAGTTCTTC. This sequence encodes CASSPASGGIYNEQFF.

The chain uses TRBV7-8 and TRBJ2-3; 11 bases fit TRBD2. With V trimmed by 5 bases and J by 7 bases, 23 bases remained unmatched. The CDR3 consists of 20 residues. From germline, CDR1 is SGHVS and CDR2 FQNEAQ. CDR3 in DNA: TGTGCCAGCAGCCGACCGGGACTAGCGGCTAACATTCCCGCGGGACATACGCAGTATTTT. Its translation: CASSRPGLAANIPAGHTQYF.

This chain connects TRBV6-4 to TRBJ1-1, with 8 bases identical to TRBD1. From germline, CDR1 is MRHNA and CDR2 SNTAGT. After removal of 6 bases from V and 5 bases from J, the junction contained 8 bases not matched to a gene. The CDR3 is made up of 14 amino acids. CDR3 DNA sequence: TGTGCCAGCAGCGCAACAGGGGGAGGTACTGAAGCTTTCTTT. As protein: CASSATGGGTEAFF.

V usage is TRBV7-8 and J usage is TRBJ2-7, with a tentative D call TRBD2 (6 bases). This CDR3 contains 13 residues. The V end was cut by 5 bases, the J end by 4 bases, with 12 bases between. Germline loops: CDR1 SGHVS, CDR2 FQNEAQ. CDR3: CASSDRDFYEQYF. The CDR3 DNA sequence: TGTGCCAGCAGCGACCGGGACTTTTACGAGCAGTACTTC.

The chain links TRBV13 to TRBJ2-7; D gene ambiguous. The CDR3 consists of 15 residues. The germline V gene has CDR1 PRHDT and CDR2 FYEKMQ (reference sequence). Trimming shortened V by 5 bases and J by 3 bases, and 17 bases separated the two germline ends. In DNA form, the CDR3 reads TGTGCCAGCAGCCGCCGCGGTCCAGAAAACTACGAGCAGTACTTC. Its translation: CASSRRGPENYEQYF.

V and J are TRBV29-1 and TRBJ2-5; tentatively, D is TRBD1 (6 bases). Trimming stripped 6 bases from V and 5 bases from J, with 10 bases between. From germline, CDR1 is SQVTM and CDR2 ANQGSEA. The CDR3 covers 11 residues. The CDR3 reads CSVTGMETQYF. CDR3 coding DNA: TGCAGCGTCACAGGGATGGAGACCCAGTACTTC.